The 18 T cell receptor beta chains below all came from one sample that was sequenced in a study of blood T cells in healthy people across ages. A second PCR of about 6 to 11 cycles used a sample-barcoded 5' primer and a J-beta primer mix. TCRdb redid the calling of the 5' RACE reads with MiXCR, one entry per CDR3 protein. This sample has hundreds of thousands of distinct CDR3 sequences, with about 61% found just once. Sequenced material: blood. These receptor sequences come from a man in his forties in good health.

This chain links TRBV12-3 or TRBV12-4 with TRBJ1-1, with D possibly TRBD1 on 6 matching bases. The CDR3 sequence is 16 residues long. V dropped 1 base and J dropped 1 base, with 13 bases sitting between them. CDR3 amino acids: CASSLVRVRGNTEAFF. The CDR3 nucleotides read TGTGCCAGCAGTTTAGTCAGGGTCAGGGGGAACACTGAAGCTTTCTTT.

V gene TRBV12-3 or TRBV12-4 combines with J gene TRBJ1-1, with 8 positions matching TRBD1. The CDR3 is made up of 13 amino acids. The V and J ends lost 6 bases and 5 bases, in that order; junction bases with no gene match: 5. The CDR3 sequence is CASRNTGGTEAFF. CDR3 nucleotide sequence: TGTGCCAGCAGGAATACAGGGGGGACTGAAGCTTTCTTT.

The chain uses TRBV20-1 and TRBJ2-4; 7 positions match TRBD1. Losses at the gene ends were 0 bases for V and 8 bases for J; bases not matched to a gene: 4. Germline lookup yields CDR1 DFQATT and CDR2 SNEGSKA (reference sequence). This CDR3 has 13 amino acids. The CDR3 sequence is CSAREGGRDIQYF. Here the CDR3 DNA reads TGCAGTGCTAGAGAAGGGGGCAGGGACATTCAGTACTTC.

The chain couples TRBV11-2 to TRBJ2-3; the match to TRBD2 covers 9 bases. This CDR3 has 20 residues. Trimming took 5 bases from V and 0 from J; bases not matched to a gene: 18. CDR1 and CDR2 (germline): SGHAT, FQNNGV. The CDR3 sequence: CASSLRALAGIRTSTDTQYF. In DNA, the CDR3 is TGTGCCAGCAGCCTCAGGGCGCTAGCGGGGATAAGAACTAGCACAGATACGCAGTATTTT.

The sample holds a few counts of this clonotype. The V call is TRBV7-2, the J call TRBJ2-1, with 7 bases identical to TRBD1. Germline V gene sequence: CDR1 SGHTA, CDR2 FQGNSA. V dropped 5 bases and J dropped 4; count of bases not matched to a gene: 8. The CDR3 sequence is 15 residues long. In DNA, the CDR3 is TGTGCCAGCAGCACGTCAGGGGGTAGGTACAATGAGCAGTTCTTC. Translating it yields CASSTSGGRYNEQFF.

The rearrangement joins TRBV7-2 to TRBJ1-2; D call uncertain. V lost 3 bases, J lost 4 bases, and 12 bases lay in between. This CDR3 is built from 14 residues. CDR1 SGHTA and CDR2 FQGNSA come from the germline V gene. CDR3 amino acids: CASSFSQDVYGYTF. CDR3 sequence (DNA): TGTGCCAGCAGCTTTAGTCAGGACGTCTATGGCTACACCTTC.

The rearrangement uses TRBV7-2 and TRBJ2-7; TRBD1 aligns across 8 bases. Trimming removed 3 bases from V and 2 bases from J; junction bases left unmatched: 3. The CDR3 runs 14 residues. CDR1 is SGHTA and CDR2 is FQGNSA in the germline V gene. The DNA of the CDR3 is TGTGCCAGCAGCTTCAACAGGGGGACCTACGAGCAGTACTTC. It codes for CASSFNRGTYEQYF.

The J gene is TRBJ2-3, the V gene TRBV20-1; D perhaps matches TRBD1 (6 bases). The CDR3 has 13 amino acids. Germline V gene lookup returns CDR1 DFQATT and CDR2 SNEGSKA (reference sequence). The DNA of the CDR3 is TGCAGCGACACGGGACACCAAGGGGATACGCAGTATTTT. Encoded protein: CSDTGHQGDTQYF.

V usage is TRBV5-1 and J usage is TRBJ2-7; perhaps TRBD2 as D (6 bases). The CDR3 contains 15 residues. Germline values: CDR1 SGHRS, CDR2 YFSETQ. Trimming left V 0 bases short and J 7 bases short, with 17 bases between. As DNA, the CDR3 is TGCGCCAGCAGCTTGGAGGCGGGACGATCCAATGAGCAGTACTTC. This translates into CASSLEAGRSNEQYF.

The chain combines TRBV5-5 with TRBJ1-5; TRBD1 matches at 7 bases. The CDR3 runs 15 residues. The V segment lost 2 bases and the J segment 0 bases; nucleotides outside the gene matches: 2. The germline V gene has CDR1 SGHKS and CDR2 YYEKEE (reference sequence). In DNA, the CDR3 is TGTGCCAGCAGCTTCGGGACAGATAGCAATCAGCCCCAGCATTTT. Residues: CASSFGTDSNQPQHF. The full variable domain, completed using reference TRBV5-5 and TRBJ1-5, is DAGVTQSPTHLIKTRGQQVTLRCSPISGHKSVSWYQQVLGQGPQFIFQYYEKEERGRGNFPDRFSARQFPNYSSELNVNALLLGDSALYLCASSFGTDSNQPQHFGDGTRLSIL.

The CDR3 DNA reads TGTGCCAGCGAGACTAGCTGGGAGACCCAGTACTTC. It specifies CASETSWETQYF. V is TRBV3-1 and J is TRBJ2-7; 7 bases agree with TRBD2. The end of the DNA is better explained by TRBJ2-5, so the J call may be wrong. This CDR3 region has 12 residues. Germline values: CDR1 LGHDT, CDR2 YNNKEL (reference sequence).

The CDR3, as DNA: TGCGCCAGCAGCCCCCGAGCGGGGGACACAGATACGCAGTATTTT. This codes for CASSPRAGDTDTQYF. The chain links TRBV5-1 to TRBJ2-3; 8 bases line up with TRBD2. CDR3 size: 15 residues. From germline, CDR1 is SGHRS and CDR2 YFSETQ. The J segment lost 2 bases and the V segment lost 4 bases, leaving 6 bases of the junction unmatched.

The rearrangement links TRBV29-1 to TRBJ2-1, with a possible D match to TRBD2 (6 bases). The germline V and J ends were trimmed by 6 bases and 6 bases, with 12 bases remaining between them. The CDR3 runs 12 residues. CDR1 and CDR2 from the germline V gene are SQVTM and ANQGSEA. The CDR3 nucleotides are TGCAGCGTAAATACGGGAGTCAATGAGCAGTTCTTC. This translates into CSVNTGVNEQFF.

This clonotype was counted once. This chain uses TRBV12-3 or TRBV12-4 with TRBJ2-1; D is perhaps TRBD2 (6 bases). Trimming stripped 3 bases from V and 7 bases from J, with 10 bases between. The CDR3 loop spans 13 amino acids. CDR3 DNA sequence: TGTGCCAGCAGTTTCGGGGACTGGAATGAGCAGTTCTTC. Protein sequence: CASSFGDWNEQFF.

This chain links TRBV7-9 with TRBJ1-2; no clear D. Trimming removed 1 base at V and 6 bases at J, with 6 bases between. CDR3 length: 12 amino acids. Germline V gene data show CDR1 as SEHNR and CDR2 as FQNEAQ (reference sequence). This CDR3 reads CASSLVPHGYTF. The DNA for the CDR3 is TGTGCCAGCAGCTTAGTCCCCCATGGCTACACCTTC. The full variable domain, rest sourced from reference TRBV7-9 and TRBJ1-2, is DTGVSQNPRHKITKRGQNVTFRCDPISEHNRLYWYRQTLGQGPEFLTYFQNEAQLEKSRLLSDRFSAERPKGSFSTLEIQRTEQGDSAMYLCASSLVPHGYTFGSGTRLTVV.

The V call is TRBV2, the J call TRBJ2-1; 11 bases align to TRBD2. This CDR3 has 18 amino acids. Germline V gene data show CDR1 as SNHLY and CDR2 as FYNNEI. After removal of 6 bases from V and 2 bases from J, the junction contained 12 bases not matched to a gene. DNA of the CDR3: TGTGCCAGCAGGGTAGATAGCGGGGGGGCCGGGACCTACAATGAGCAGTTCTTC. Protein: CASRVDSGGAGTYNEQFF.

V gene TRBV3-1 combines with J gene TRBJ1-5; possible D gene TRBD1, 6 bases. The ends were cut back, 0 bases at V and 10 bases at J, with 16 bases in the middle. CDR3 length: 15 residues. Germline CDR1 is LGHDT and CDR2 is YNNKEL (reference sequence). The CDR3 protein is CASSQDLSGALPQHF. Here the CDR3 DNA reads TGTGCCAGCAGCCAAGACCTGTCAGGGGCGTTACCCCAGCATTTT.

The chain uses TRBV6-6 and TRBJ2-7; possibly TRBD1 for D (6 bases). V was clipped by 6 bases and J by 3 bases, with 12 bases between them. There are 13 residues in the CDR3. CDR1 MNHNY and CDR2 SVGAGI come from the germline V gene (reference sequence). The CDR3 coding sequence is TGTGCCAGCAGCCCAGGGGTCTACTACGAGCAGTACTTC. It yields the protein CASSPGVYYEQYF.